A single sample is the source of the 12 T cell receptor beta chains below, sequenced in a study of T cell responses to AZD1222 COVID-19 vaccine. Assay: immunoSEQ multiplex PCR; the TCRdb copy retains only in-frame clones and omits some. The sample shows around 120,000 clones, around 86% of them seen only once. The sample was peripheral blood, taken on day 0 of AZD1222 vaccination. Every receptor here comes from an adult in good health.

The chain combines TRBV5-6 with TRBJ1-2; D is unclear. The CDR3 length is 14 residues. Germline CDR1 reads SGHDT; CDR2 reads YYEEEE. Trimming left V 0 bases short and J 4 bases short, with 10 bases between. CDR3 DNA: TGTGCCAGCAGCTTGGGGGTCAGCAGCTATGGCTACACCTTC. This encodes CASSLGVSSYGYTF.

This rearrangement joins TRBV7-9 to TRBJ1-1, with TRBD1 as a possible D gene (6 bases). V was pared by 4 bases and J by 6 bases, with 12 bases between. There are 13 residues in the CDR3. Germline V CDR1 and CDR2: SEHNR, FQNEAQ (reference sequence). CDR3 sequence: CASSSGTNPEAFF. In DNA, the CDR3 is TGTGCCAGCAGCTCGGGGACAAATCCTGAAGCTTTCTTT. Full variable domain (remainder filled in from reference TRBV7-9 and TRBJ1-1): DTGVSQNPRHKITKRGQNVTFRCDPISEHNRLYWYRQTLGQGPEFLTYFQNEAQLEKSRLLSDRFSAERPKGSFSTLEIQRTEQGDSAMYLCASSSGTNPEAFFGQGTRLTVV.

This chain connects TRBV7-6 to TRBJ1-2; D is possibly TRBD1 (6 bases). The V end was cut by 5 bases, the J end by 7 bases, with 14 bases between. The CDR3 runs to 13 residues. Looked up from germline, CDR1 is SGHVS and CDR2 is FNYEAQ. The CDR3, as DNA: TGTGCCAGCAGCCCTCCGGGACACCCTGGCTACACCTTC. It is translated as CASSPPGHPGYTF. Combining the CDR3 with reference TRBV7-6 and TRBJ1-2 gives the whole variable domain GAGVSQSPRYKVTKRGQDVALRCDPISGHVSLYWYRQALGQGPEFLTYFNYEAQQDKSGLPNDRFSAERPEGSISTLTIQRTEQRDSAMYRCASSPPGHPGYTFGSGTRLTVV.

V and J are TRBV6-1 and TRBJ2-2; TRBD2 agrees at 9 bases. From germline, CDR1 is MNHNS and CDR2 SASEGT. This CDR3 has 16 residues. J lost 4 bases, V lost 2 bases, and 5 bases had no gene match. In nucleotides, the CDR3 is TGTGCCAGCAGTGAAAGTAGACTAGCGGTCACCGGGGAGCTGTTTTTT. This codes for CASSESRLAVTGELFF.

The J gene is TRBJ1-1, the V gene TRBV19; D is possibly TRBD1 (5 bases). Germline values: CDR1 LNHDA, CDR2 SQIVND (reference sequence). The CDR3 totals 12 residues. V lost 4 bases and J 5 bases, leaving 8 bases between the germline ends. The CDR3: CASSTGRTEAFF. In nucleotides, the CDR3 is TGTGCCAGTAGTACAGGGAGGACTGAAGCTTTCTTT.

This clone is a singleton in its sample. The CDR3 sequence is CASSKDTNYEQYF. DNA for the CDR3: TGTGCCAGCAGTAAGGACACTAACTACGAGCAGTACTTC. The rearrangement joins TRBV12-3 or TRBV12-4 to TRBJ2-7, with a tentative D call TRBD1 (5 bases). This CDR3 is 13 amino acids long. With 5 bases removed from V and 3 bases from J, the gap between germline ends came to 11 bases.

The rearrangement joins TRBV2 to TRBJ1-2; D perhaps matches TRBD1 (5 bases). V lost 4 bases and J lost 1, with 7 bases in between. CDR3 length: 13 residues. Germline values: CDR1 SNHLY, CDR2 FYNNEI. This chain's CDR3 is CASSGGINYGYTF. The CDR3 coding sequence is TGTGCCAGCAGTGGGGGGATTAACTATGGCTACACCTTC.

V usage is TRBV5-8 and J usage is TRBJ1-1; possibly TRBD1 for D (6 bases). Trimming pared 1 base from V and 1 base from J, leaving 14 bases between. Germline V CDR1 and CDR2: SGHTS, YDEGEE. There are 16 residues in the CDR3. CDR3 in DNA: TGTGCCAGCAGCTTGTCAGGGGCGCGGGCGAACACTGAAGCTTTCTTT. Translating gives CASSLSGARANTEAFF.

The chain carries TRBV27 and TRBJ1-5; no reliable D call. CDR1 and CDR2 from the germline V gene are MNHEY and SMNVEV (reference sequence). V was cut by 2 bases and J by 3 bases, with 14 bases left in between. The CDR3 consists of 16 residues. CDR3 residues: CASSLSSLGINQPQHF. CDR3 nucleotide sequence: TGTGCCAGCAGTTTAAGTTCCCTGGGGATCAATCAGCCCCAGCATTTT.

This clone was seen a handful of times. CDR3 sequence reads: CASSGDSLGSPLHF. DNA for the CDR3: TGTGCCAGCAGTGGAGACTCCTTGGGTTCACCCCTCCACTTT. The chain combines TRBV2 with TRBJ1-6, with unresolved D. V was cut by 4 bases and J by 9 bases, with 13 bases left in between. Germline V gene lookup returns CDR1 SNHLY and CDR2 FYNNEI. This CDR3 comprises 14 residues.

In its sample, this clone was seen a few times. V gene TRBV4-1 combines with J gene TRBJ1-3; D not resolved. The CDR3 runs to 18 residues. Trimming removed 5 bases at V and 0 bases at J, with 20 bases between. Germline CDR1 MGHRA, CDR2 YSYEKL. The CDR3 bases are TGCGCCAGCAGCTCTTTTAAAGGCCGGCTCGTCTCTGGAAACACCATATATTTT. Amino acids: CASSSFKGRLVSGNTIYF.

This chain connects TRBV5-4 to TRBJ2-5, with 16 bases matching TRBD2. Germline V gives CDR1 SGHNT, CDR2 YYREEE (reference sequence). This CDR3 comprises 17 residues. V was pared by 4 bases and J by 0 bases, with 3 bases of the junction left unmatched. CDR3 sequence (DNA): TGTGCCAGCAGCCTGGGACTAGCGGGGGGGTACCAAGAGACCCAGTACTTC. This encodes CASSLGLAGGYQETQYF.